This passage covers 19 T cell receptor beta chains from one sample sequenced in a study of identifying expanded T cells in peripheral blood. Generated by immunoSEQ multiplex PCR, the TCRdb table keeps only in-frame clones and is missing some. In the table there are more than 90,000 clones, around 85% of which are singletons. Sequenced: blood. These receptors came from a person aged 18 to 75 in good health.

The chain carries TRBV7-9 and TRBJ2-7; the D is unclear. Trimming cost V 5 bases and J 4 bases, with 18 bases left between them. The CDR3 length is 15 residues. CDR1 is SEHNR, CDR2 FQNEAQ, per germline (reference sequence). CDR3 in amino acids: CASSPPAQRLYEQYF. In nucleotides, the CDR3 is TGTGCCAGCAGCCCCCCGGCCCAGAGGTTATACGAGCAGTACTTC.

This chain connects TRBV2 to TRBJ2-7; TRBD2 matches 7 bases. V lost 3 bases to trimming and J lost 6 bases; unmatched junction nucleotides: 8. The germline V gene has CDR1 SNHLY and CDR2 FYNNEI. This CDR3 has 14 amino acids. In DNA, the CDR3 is TGTGCCAGCAGTGAGTGGAACGGGGAGGGCGAGCAGTACTTC. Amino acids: CASSEWNGEGEQYF.

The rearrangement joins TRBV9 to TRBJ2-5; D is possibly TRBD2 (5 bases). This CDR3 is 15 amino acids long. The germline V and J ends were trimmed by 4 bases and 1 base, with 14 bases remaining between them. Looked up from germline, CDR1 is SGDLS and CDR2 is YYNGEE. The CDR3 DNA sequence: TGTGCCAGCAGCCCTCGGACTGCCGCCCAAGAGACCCAGTACTTC. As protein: CASSPRTAAQETQYF.

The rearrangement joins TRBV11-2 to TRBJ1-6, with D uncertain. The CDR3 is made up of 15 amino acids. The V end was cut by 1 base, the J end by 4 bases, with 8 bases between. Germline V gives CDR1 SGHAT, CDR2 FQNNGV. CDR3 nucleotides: TGTGCCAGCAGCTTAGCCAGTCTTTATAATTCACCCCTCCACTTT. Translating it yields CASSLASLYNSPLHF.

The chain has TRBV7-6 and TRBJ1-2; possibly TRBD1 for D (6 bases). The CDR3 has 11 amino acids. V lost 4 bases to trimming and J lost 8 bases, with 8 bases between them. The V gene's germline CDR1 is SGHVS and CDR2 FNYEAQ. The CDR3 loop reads CASSSGVGYTF. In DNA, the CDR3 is TGTGCCAGCAGCTCAGGGGTGGGCTACACCTTC.

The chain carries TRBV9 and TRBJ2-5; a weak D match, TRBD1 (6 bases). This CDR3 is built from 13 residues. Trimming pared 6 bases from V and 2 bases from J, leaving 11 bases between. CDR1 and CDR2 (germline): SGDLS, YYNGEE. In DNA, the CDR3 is TGTGCCAGCAACCCAGGGGAACAAGAGACCCAGTACTTC. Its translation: CASNPGEQETQYF.

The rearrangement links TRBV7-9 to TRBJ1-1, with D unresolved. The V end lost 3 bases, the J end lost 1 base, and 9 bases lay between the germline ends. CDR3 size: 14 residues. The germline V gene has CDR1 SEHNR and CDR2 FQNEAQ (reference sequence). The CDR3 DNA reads TGTGCCAGCAGCTTGTCGGCAGGGAACACTGAAGCTTTCTTT. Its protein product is CASSLSAGNTEAFF.

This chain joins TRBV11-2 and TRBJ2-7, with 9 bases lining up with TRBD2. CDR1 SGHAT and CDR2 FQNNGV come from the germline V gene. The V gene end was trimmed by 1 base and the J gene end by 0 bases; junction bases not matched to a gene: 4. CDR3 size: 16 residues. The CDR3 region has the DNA TGTGCCAGCAGCTTAGTTGTAGCGGGGGACTCCTACGAGCAGTACTTC. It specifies CASSLVVAGDSYEQYF.

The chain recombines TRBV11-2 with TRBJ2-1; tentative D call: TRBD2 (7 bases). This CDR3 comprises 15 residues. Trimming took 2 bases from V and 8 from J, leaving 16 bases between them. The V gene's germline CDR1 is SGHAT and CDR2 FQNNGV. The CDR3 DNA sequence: TGTGCCAGCAGCTTACTGGGCGGGGGCCTCGATGAGCAGTTCTTC. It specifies CASSLLGGGLDEQFF. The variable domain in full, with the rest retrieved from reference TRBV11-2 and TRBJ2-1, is EAGVAQSPRYKIIEKRQSVAFWCNPISGHATLYWYQQILGQGPKLLIQFQNNGVVDDSQLPKDRFSAERLKGVDSTLKIQPAKLEDSAVYLCASSLLGGGLDEQFFGPGTRLTVL.

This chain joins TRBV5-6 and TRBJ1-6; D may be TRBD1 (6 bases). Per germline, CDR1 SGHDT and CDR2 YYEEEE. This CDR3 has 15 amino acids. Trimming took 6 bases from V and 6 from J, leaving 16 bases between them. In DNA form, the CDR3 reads TGTGCCAGCAACCCCCAGGGGACTGGTAATTCACCCCTCCACTTT. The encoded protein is CASNPQGTGNSPLHF.

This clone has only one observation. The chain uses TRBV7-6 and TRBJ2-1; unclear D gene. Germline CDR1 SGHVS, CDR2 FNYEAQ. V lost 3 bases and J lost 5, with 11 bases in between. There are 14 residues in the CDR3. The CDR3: CASSLFRNHNEQFF. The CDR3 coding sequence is TGTGCCAGCAGCTTGTTCAGAAACCACAATGAGCAGTTCTTC.

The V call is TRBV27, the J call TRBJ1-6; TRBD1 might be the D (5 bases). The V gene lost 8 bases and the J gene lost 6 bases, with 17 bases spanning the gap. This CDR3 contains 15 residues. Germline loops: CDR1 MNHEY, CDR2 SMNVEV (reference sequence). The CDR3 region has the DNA TGTGCCAGCGGGGGGTTGGGACGTTCTAATTCACCCCTCCACTTT. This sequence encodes CASGGLGRSNSPLHF.

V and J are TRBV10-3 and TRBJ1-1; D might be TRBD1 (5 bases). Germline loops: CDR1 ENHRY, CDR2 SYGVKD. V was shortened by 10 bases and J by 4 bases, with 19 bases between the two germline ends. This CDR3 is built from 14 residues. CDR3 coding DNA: TGTGCCACCACTCTCAGGGAAGTCAGCACTGAAGCTTTCTTT. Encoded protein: CATTLREVSTEAFF.

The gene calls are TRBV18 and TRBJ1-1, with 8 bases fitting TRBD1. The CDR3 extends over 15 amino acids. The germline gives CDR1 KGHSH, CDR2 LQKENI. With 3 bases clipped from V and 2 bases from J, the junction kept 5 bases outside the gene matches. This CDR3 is CASSPLTGVNTEAFF. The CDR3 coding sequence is TGTGCCAGCTCACCCCTGACAGGGGTTAACACTGAAGCTTTCTTT.

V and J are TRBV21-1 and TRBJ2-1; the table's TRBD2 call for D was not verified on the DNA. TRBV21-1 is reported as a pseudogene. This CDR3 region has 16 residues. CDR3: CASSKVDCTPTNEQFF. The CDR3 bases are TGTGCCAGCAGCAAGGTAGACTGCACACCTACCAATGAGCAGTTCTTC.

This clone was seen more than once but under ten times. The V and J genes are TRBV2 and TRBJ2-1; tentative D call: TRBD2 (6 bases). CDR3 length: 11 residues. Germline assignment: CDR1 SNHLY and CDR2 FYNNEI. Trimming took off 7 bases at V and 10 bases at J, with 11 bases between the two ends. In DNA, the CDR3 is TGTGCCAGCACCTATACTAGCGAGCAGTTCTTC. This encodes CASTYTSEQFF.

Here the CDR3 reads CASSNTDTQYF. As DNA, the CDR3 is TGTGCCAGCTCAAACACAGATACGCAGTATTTT. The chain has TRBV18 and TRBJ2-3; D is unresolved. CDR1 is KGHSH and CDR2 is LQKENI in the germline V gene. CDR3 length equals 11 residues. V shed 5 bases and J shed 2 bases, with 2 bases lying between them.

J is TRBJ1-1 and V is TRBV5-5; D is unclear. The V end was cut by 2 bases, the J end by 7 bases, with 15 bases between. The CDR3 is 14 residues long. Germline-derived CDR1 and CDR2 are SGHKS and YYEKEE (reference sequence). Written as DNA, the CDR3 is TGTGCCAGCAGCTTTCCCGATTTCTCCGGTGAAGCTTTCTTT. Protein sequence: CASSFPDFSGEAFF.

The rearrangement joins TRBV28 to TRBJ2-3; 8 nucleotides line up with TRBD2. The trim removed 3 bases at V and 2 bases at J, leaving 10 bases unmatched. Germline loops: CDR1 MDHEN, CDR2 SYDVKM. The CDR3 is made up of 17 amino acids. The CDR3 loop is CASSLGAGAVDTDTQYF. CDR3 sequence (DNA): TGTGCCAGCAGTTTGGGAGCGGGGGCCGTCGACACAGATACGCAGTATTTT.